This T cell receptor beta chain was captured by sequencing in a study of regulatory T cells in long-lasting Graves disease. Study results and limitations: No thyroid tissue was studied; the work used peripheral blood only.

Investigators prepared the TCR beta libraries by applying iRepertoire HTBI primers and Arm-PCR of CDR3 regions. MiXCR, run by TCRdb on the multiplex PCR reads, gives a single entry per CDR3 protein. The sample records fewer than 350,000 distinct CDR3 sequences, 18% being singletons. Worth noting for this clonotype: The antigen remains unidentified.

Time point meaning: newly diagnosed GD, antithyroid drugs for less than 3 months. PBMCs were the source of the RNA used for TCR sequencing. In Xi'an, China, an endocrinology department was the source of patients. Germline CDR1 SGHNT, CDR2 YENEEA. V was cut by 4 bases and J by 0 bases, with 10 bases left in between. This CDR3 has 16 residues. The chain has TRBV11-3 and TRBJ2-6; D is unclear. The TCR sequence derives from a female donor with Graves disease. Sequencing was performed on peripheral blood mononuclear cells (PBMCs), taken at new diagnosis, from a patient treated with antithyroid drugs. The CDR3 reads CASSYPWGSGANVLTF. The CDR3 DNA reads TGTGCCAGCAGCTACCCATGGGGCTCTGGGGCCAACGTCCTGACTTTC.